The clone carrying this TCR beta chain was recorded at least ten times. The data derive from a study of T cells in Graves' hyperthyroidism and ophthalmopathy. The CDR3 length is 15 residues. V shed 4 bases and J 3 bases; nucleotides not matched to a gene: 6. TCR beta CDR3 regions were amplified from RNA transcripts. First-round RT-PCR targeting the TCR CDR3 was performed with the HTBI primer set. MiXCR, run by TCRdb on the multiplex PCR reads, gives a single entry per CDR3 protein. The sample carries 690,000 or so distinct CDR3 sequences, 18% recorded once. The chain is built from TRBV12-3 or TRBV12-4 and TRBJ2-5, with 9 bases matching TRBD1. The clonotype originates from a woman aged 45 to 65 with Graves' hyperthyroidism that later progressed to Graves' ophthalmopathy. The material sequenced was blood. CDR3 in DNA: TGTGCCAGCAGTTCCCCGGGACAGGGAGAAGAGACCCAGTACTTC. Its protein is CASSSPGQGEETQYF.